A single sample is the source of the 29 T cell receptor beta chains below, sequenced in a study of cytomegalovirus exposure and HLA in healthy donors. Method: immunoSEQ multiplex PCR; TCRdb's copy keeps in-frame clones and lacks some. The sample has approximately 100,000 clones, over 85% seen once. Material for sequencing was PBMCs. The receptors stem from a woman aged 25-40 years in good health and CMV-seropositive.

The CDR3 sequence: CASSLSGRAAYGYTF. The DNA for the CDR3 is TGTGCCAGCAGTTTATCGGGCAGGGCCGCCTATGGCTACACCTTC. The chain carries TRBV27 and TRBJ1-2; tentatively, D is TRBD1 (5 bases). This CDR3 comprises 15 residues. Trimming pared 0 bases from V and 4 bases from J, leaving 12 bases between. CDR1 is MNHEY and CDR2 is SMNVEV in the germline V gene (reference sequence).

The CDR3 region is CASGRPKLAGDNEQFF. DNA for the CDR3: TGTGCCAGCGGAAGGCCGAAACTAGCGGGAGACAATGAGCAGTTCTTC. This sequence joins TRBV28 and TRBJ2-1; TRBD2 aligns across 11 bases. The CDR3 consists of 16 residues. Per germline, CDR1 MDHEN and CDR2 SYDVKM. The V segment lost 8 bases and the J segment 5 bases; nucleotides outside the gene matches: 11. Combining the CDR3 with reference TRBV28 and TRBJ2-1 gives the whole variable domain DVKVTQSSRYLVKRTGEKVFLECVQDMDHENMFWYRQDPGLGLRLIYFSYDVKMKEKGDIPEGYSVSREKKERFSLILESASTNQTSMYLCASGRPKLAGDNEQFFGPGTRLTVL.

The chain has TRBV6-1 and TRBJ1-4; no firm D call. Trimming cost V 5 bases and J 4 bases, with 8 bases left between them. CDR3 length: 13 amino acids. The germline gives CDR1 MNHNS, CDR2 SASEGT. CDR3: CASSFQRNEKLFF. For the CDR3, the DNA is TGTGCCAGCAGTTTTCAGCGTAATGAAAAACTGTTTTTT.

This clone has a single count. The rearrangement links TRBV6-5 to TRBJ2-5, with TRBD2 identical over 10 bases. The end of the DNA is better explained by TRBJ2-7, so the J call may be wrong. This CDR3 is 16 amino acids long. Germline lookup yields CDR1 MNHEY and CDR2 SVGAGI. The CDR3 DNA reads TGTGCCAGCAGTTTTATAGCGGGAGGCCGCTCCTACGAGCAGTACTTC. This translates into CASSFIAGGRSYEQYF.

The gene calls are TRBV27 and TRBJ2-7; D may be TRBD2 (6 bases). Trimming stripped 3 bases from V and 2 bases from J, with 8 bases between. Germline CDR1 is MNHEY and CDR2 is SMNVEV (reference sequence). The CDR3 length is 13 residues. DNA of the CDR3: TGTGCCAGCAGTTTTGGGACTCCCTACGAGCAGTACTTC. The encoded protein is CASSFGTPYEQYF.

The V gene is TRBV7-2, the J gene TRBJ2-2, with 9 bases that match TRBD2. This CDR3 has 16 residues. Looked up from germline, CDR1 is SGHTA and CDR2 is FQGNSA. The trim removed 2 bases at V and 5 bases at J, leaving 6 bases unmatched. CDR3 residues: CASSLYAGGQTGELFF. In nucleotides, the CDR3 is TGTGCCAGCAGCTTATACGCGGGAGGGCAGACCGGGGAGCTGTTTTTT.

This rearrangement joins TRBV4-3 to TRBJ1-4; no clear D. The CDR3 runs 14 residues. Germline CDR1 LGHNA, CDR2 YSLEER. Trimming took off 1 base at V and 8 bases at J, with 11 bases between the two ends. The chain's CDR3 is CASSQGTESEKLFF. CDR3 DNA: TGCGCCAGCAGCCAAGGAACAGAGAGCGAAAAACTGTTTTTT.

V and J are TRBV28 and TRBJ2-7; D unclear. CDR1 MDHEN and CDR2 SYDVKM come from the germline V gene. CDR3 length equals 12 residues. Deletions cut 4 bases from V and 4 bases from J, with 8 bases between. CDR3 in amino acids: CASSSVLYEQYF. CDR3 sequence (DNA): TGTGCCAGCAGTTCCGTGTTGTACGAGCAGTACTTC.

The V and J genes are TRBV19 and TRBJ2-7; D is perhaps TRBD2 (6 bases). The ends were cut back, 3 bases at V and 2 bases at J, with 14 bases in the middle. The CDR3 is made up of 15 amino acids. Germline lookup yields CDR1 LNHDA and CDR2 SQIVND (reference sequence). The CDR3 here is CASSISGTGTYEQYF. For the CDR3, the DNA is TGTGCCAGTAGTATCTCCGGGACTGGAACCTACGAGCAGTACTTC.

V is TRBV4-3 and J is TRBJ2-1, with 13 bases that match TRBD2. The CDR3 totals 16 residues. V shed 1 base and J 8 bases; nucleotides not matched to a gene: 5. CDR1 is LGHNA, CDR2 YSLEER, per germline. This chain's CDR3 is CASSQGTSGSFYEQFF. CDR3 in DNA: TGCGCCAGCAGCCAAGGGACTAGCGGGAGTTTCTATGAGCAGTTCTTC.

The gene calls are TRBV7-2 and TRBJ2-4; TRBD2 matches at 9 bases. CDR3 length: 17 residues. Germline V gene sequence: CDR1 SGHTA, CDR2 FQGNSA. V trimming: 2 bases; J trimming: 8 bases; junction bases outside the gene matches: 13. CDR3 region: CASSLIRVAGDPDIQYF. In DNA, the CDR3 is TGTGCCAGCAGCTTAATAAGGGTAGCGGGAGATCCTGACATTCAGTACTTC.

This chain links TRBV11-2 with TRBJ1-3, with D uncertain. This CDR3 has 14 amino acids. The germline V gene encodes CDR1 SGHAT and CDR2 FQNNGV. V lost 3 bases, J lost 1 base, and 7 bases lay in between. The CDR3 is CASSFRSSGNTIYF. For the CDR3, the DNA is TGTGCCAGCAGCTTCCGGTCGTCTGGAAACACCATATATTTT.

V gene TRBV4-3 combines with J gene TRBJ1-5; TRBD1 aligns across 8 bases. The CDR3 has 14 residues. Germline V gives CDR1 LGHNA, CDR2 YSLEER. Unmatched junction bases numbered 4, after V lost 1 base and J lost 8 bases. CDR3 residues: CASSQGQGIKPQHF. The CDR3 region has the DNA TGCGCCAGCAGCCAAGGACAGGGGATCAAGCCCCAGCATTTT.

The chain uses TRBV7-2 and TRBJ1-1; 8 positions match TRBD1. The J segment lost 4 bases and the V segment lost 1 base, leaving 11 bases of the junction unmatched. The CDR3 length is 17 residues. The germline V gene encodes CDR1 SGHTA and CDR2 FQGNSA. The CDR3 DNA reads TGTGCCAGCAGCTTAGAGGGGCAGGGGGCATGGAGCACTGAAGCTTTCTTT. It yields the protein CASSLEGQGAWSTEAFF. Together with reference TRBV7-2 and TRBJ1-1, the CDR3 gives the full variable domain: GAGVSQSPSNKVTEKGKDVELRCDPISGHTALYWYRQSLGQGLEFLIYFQGNSAPDKSGLPSDRFSAERTGGSVSTLTIQRTQQEDSAVYLCASSLEGQGAWSTEAFFGQGTRLTVV.

The V gene is TRBV6-5, the J gene TRBJ1-2; 8 bases line up with TRBD1. From germline, CDR1 is MNHEY and CDR2 SVGAGI. This CDR3 is 15 amino acids long. With 6 bases clipped from V and 3 bases from J, the junction kept 9 bases outside the gene matches. The DNA of the CDR3 is TGTGCCAGCAGCCGGACGACAGGGGTTCACTATGGCTACACCTTC. Translated, it gives CASSRTTGVHYGYTF.

In its sample, this clone was seen once. This chain links TRBV5-5 with TRBJ2-3; D is possibly TRBD2 (5 bases). The CDR3 has 16 amino acids. The germline V and J ends were trimmed by 1 base and 8 bases, with 20 bases remaining between them. The germline CDR1 and CDR2 sequences are SGHKS and YYEKEE (reference sequence). CDR3 bases: TGTGCCAGCAGCTTGTACGGCGGGCTGGATACCGCTACGCAGTATTTT. As protein: CASSLYGGLDTATQYF.

The chain joins TRBV11-2 to TRBJ2-5; D might be TRBD1 (5 bases). Trimming removed 6 bases from V and 0 bases from J, with 11 bases in between. CDR3 length: 14 amino acids. Germline CDR1 SGHAT, CDR2 FQNNGV. This CDR3 reads CASRQDRYQETQYF. CDR3 DNA sequence: TGTGCCAGCAGACAGGACCGGTACCAAGAGACCCAGTACTTC.

This chain uses TRBV6-5 with TRBJ1-1, with no clear D. Trimming removed 5 bases at V and 6 bases at J, with 13 bases between. CDR1 MNHEY and CDR2 SVGAGI come from the germline V gene. This CDR3 has 13 amino acids. Here the CDR3 reads CASSPYSGAEAFF. DNA of the CDR3: TGTGCCAGCAGTCCATACAGCGGAGCTGAAGCTTTCTTT.

The rearrangement links TRBV14 to TRBJ2-7; D unresolved. Germline assignment: CDR1 SGHDN and CDR2 FVKESK. The CDR3 contains 15 residues. Between the trimmed V and J ends, which lost 1 base and 2 bases, there was a span of 12 bases. The CDR3 coding sequence is TGTGCCAGCAGCCAAGTAAACAGAAATGCCTACGAGCAGTACTTC. Its translation is CASSQVNRNAYEQYF.

The gene calls are TRBV5-8 and TRBJ2-5, with D possibly matching TRBD2 (6 bases). Germline lookup yields CDR1 SGHTS and CDR2 YDEGEE. CDR3 length: 14 amino acids. Trimming took 1 base from V and 5 from J, leaving 12 bases between them. This CDR3 reads CASSLLSGFETQYF. CDR3 DNA sequence: TGTGCCAGCAGCTTGCTGAGCGGGTTTGAGACCCAGTACTTC.

The J gene is TRBJ2-7, the V gene TRBV19; 9 bases are a match to TRBD1. Germline assignment: CDR1 LNHDA and CDR2 SQIVND (reference sequence). The length of the CDR3 is 13 residues. V lost 4 bases, J lost 2 bases, and 0 bases stayed unmatched. The CDR3 sequence is CASSRDRAYEQYF. CDR3 DNA: TGTGCCAGTAGTAGGGACAGGGCCTACGAGCAGTACTTC. Using reference TRBV19 and TRBJ2-7 for the parts outside the CDR3, the full variable domain is DGGITQSPKYLFRKEGQNVTLSCEQNLNHDAMYWYRQDPGQGLRLIYYSQIVNDFQKGDIAEGYSVSREKKESFPLTVTSAQKNPTAFYLCASSRDRAYEQYFGPGTRLTVT.

A remark on this clone: At one of its ends the junction is not consistent with the germline gene, which may arise from a read error. The chain is built from TRBV28 and TRBJ2-7, with D maybe TRBD2 (5 bases). This CDR3 is built from 15 residues. Germline CDR1 reads MDHEN; CDR2 reads SYDVKM. Written as DNA, the CDR3 is TGTGCCAGCAGTTTTTTAGCTGTGGAGGAAAGACCGGCAAACTTC. It translates to CASSFLAVEERPANF.

This rearrangement joins TRBV7-9 to TRBJ2-1; 8 bases match TRBD1. CDR1 is SEHNR, CDR2 FQNEAQ, per germline (reference sequence). Losses at the gene ends were 5 bases for V and 4 bases for J; bases not matched to a gene: 10. This CDR3 spans 16 amino acids. CDR3 sequence: CASSARQGFPYNEQFF. The CDR3 DNA reads TGTGCCAGCAGCGCTAGACAGGGGTTCCCTTACAATGAGCAGTTCTTC.

This clone has just one count. This same CDR3 is encoded by further DNA sequences in the sample. As DNA, the CDR3 is TGTGCCAGCAGTTTATTCCAGGGACTAGCGAATCAAGAGACCCAGTACTTC. Amino acids: CASSLFQGLANQETQYF. This rearrangement joins TRBV28 to TRBJ2-5; 10 bases are a match to TRBD2. Looked up from germline, CDR1 is MDHEN and CDR2 is SYDVKM. CDR3 length equals 17 residues. V lost 1 base to trimming and J lost 2 bases; unmatched junction nucleotides: 7.

The chain employs TRBV7-9 and TRBJ2-1; TRBD1 is a possible D gene (6 bases). Per the germline V gene, CDR1 is SEHNR and CDR2 is FQNEAQ (reference sequence). The germline V and J ends were trimmed by 5 bases and 0 bases, with 14 bases remaining between them. The CDR3 covers 16 residues. CDR3 region: CASSPWGQSSYNEQFF. Written as DNA, the CDR3 is TGTGCCAGCAGCCCCTGGGGGCAGAGCTCCTACAATGAGCAGTTCTTC.

This rearrangement joins TRBV27 to TRBJ2-1; D call uncertain. V was clipped by 2 bases and J by 4 bases, with 12 bases between them. The CDR3 spans 15 residues. The germline V gene encodes CDR1 MNHEY and CDR2 SMNVEV (reference sequence). The CDR3 region is CASSLQVSLYNEQFF. CDR3 DNA sequence: TGTGCCAGCAGTTTACAGGTATCGCTTTACAATGAGCAGTTCTTC.

The chain combines TRBV18 with TRBJ1-4, with TRBD1 identical over 11 bases. Per the germline V gene, CDR1 is KGHSH and CDR2 is LQKENI. With 6 bases clipped from V and 3 bases from J, the junction kept 6 bases outside the gene matches. The CDR3 spans 16 residues. Written as DNA, the CDR3 is TGTGCCAGCTCGCCGGACAGGGGGCTATCTAATGAAAAACTGTTTTTT. Amino acids: CASSPDRGLSNEKLFF.

The genes are TRBV15 and TRBJ2-1; 7 nucleotides agree with TRBD2. V lost 0 bases and J lost 2; bases outside the gene matches: 13. The CDR3 length is 19 residues. Germline values: CDR1 LNHNV, CDR2 YYDKDF (reference sequence). In nucleotides, the CDR3 is TGTGCCACCAGCAGAGATCGGGGAAATCTAGCGGAGACCTACAATGAGCAGTTCTTC. Its translation is CATSRDRGNLAETYNEQFF.

This rearrangement joins TRBV4-3 to TRBJ2-7; D is possibly TRBD2 (5 bases). V was pared by 1 base and J by 4 bases, with 14 bases between. This CDR3 is built from 15 residues. The V gene's germline CDR1 is LGHNA and CDR2 YSLEER. Here the CDR3 reads CASSQVAGVAYEQYF. CDR3 DNA sequence: TGCGCCAGCAGCCAAGTAGCCGGGGTCGCGTACGAGCAGTACTTC.